This T cell receptor beta chain was sequenced during a study of T cell clonotyping in hematopoietic cell transplantation. The assay was immunoSEQ multiplex PCR, and TCRdb's table has in-frame clones only and misses some. The table includes tens of thousands of clones, 85% to 95% detected once. Time point meaning: recipient sample about 28 days before transplant, after cytoreduction. The sample here was peripheral blood mononuclear cells, taken before stem cell transplant. This TCR derives from a man aged 35 to 55 with chronic myeloid leukemia. Some clones in this sample may be carry-over from other donors' samples.

CDR3 loop: CASRATGGADIQYF. CDR3 coding DNA: TGTGCCAGCAGGGCGACAGGGGGCGCGGACATTCAGTACTTC. The chain is built from TRBV5-4 and TRBJ2-4; TRBD1 matches 10 bases. CDR1 SGHNT and CDR2 YYREEE come from the germline V gene (reference sequence). The ends lost 5 bases at V and 8 bases at J; junction bases unmatched: 7. CDR3 length: 14 residues.